One and the same sample provided the 21 T cell receptor beta chains below, sequenced in a study of blood T cells in healthy people across ages. Through a sample-barcoded 5' primer and a J-beta primer mix, a second PCR was run for roughly 6 to 11 cycles. A single record per CDR3 protein comes from TCRdb applying MiXCR to the 5' RACE reads. The profile shows around 1,700,000 distinct CDR3 sequences, 28% of them singletons. Sequencing was performed on blood. Receptors originate from a woman aged 25 to 45 in good health.

The genes are TRBV27 and TRBJ2-2; maybe TRBD2 (5 bases). Per germline, CDR1 MNHEY and CDR2 SMNVEV (reference sequence). The CDR3 is made up of 16 amino acids. Trimming removed 3 bases at V and 4 bases at J, with 15 bases between. The CDR3: CASSLRVPHGTGELFF. CDR3 sequence (DNA): TGTGCCAGCAGTTTGAGGGTACCCCATGGCACCGGGGAGCTGTTTTTT.

This clonotype was seen a handful of times. This chain links TRBV28 with TRBJ1-3; D is undetermined. Trimming took off 10 bases at V and 7 bases at J, with 8 bases between the two ends. Germline loops: CDR1 MDHEN, CDR2 SYDVKM. The CDR3 has 10 amino acids. CDR3 bases: TGTGCCACCGTGGGCAACACCATATATTTT. This sequence encodes CATVGNTIYF.

This clonotype showed up just a few times. V and J are TRBV20-1 and TRBJ2-5, with 11 bases lining up with TRBD2. Looked up from germline, CDR1 is DFQATT and CDR2 is SNEGSKA (reference sequence). The CDR3 is 19 residues long. The J segment lost 2 bases and the V segment lost 3 bases, leaving 17 bases of the junction unmatched. CDR3 coding DNA: TGCAGTGCTAGTAAGCCTAAATACACTAGCGGGGGACTACAAGAGACCCAGTACTTC. This encodes CSASKPKYTSGGLQETQYF.

Ten or more counts support this clonotype. The gene calls are TRBV4-3 and TRBJ2-1; D is unresolved. Trimming stripped 0 bases from V and 12 bases from J, with 15 bases between. Germline CDR1 LGHNA, CDR2 YSLEER. The CDR3 runs to 14 residues. CDR3 sequence reads: CASSQEVSTLGQFF. The CDR3, as DNA: TGCGCCAGCAGCCAAGAGGTGTCAACCTTGGGGCAGTTCTTC.

This sequence joins TRBV20-1 and TRBJ1-5; unclear D gene. The CDR3 extends over 16 amino acids. Germline CDR1 DFQATT, CDR2 SNEGSKA (reference sequence). Trimming took 2 bases from V and 4 from J, leaving 18 bases between them. CDR3 region: CSARFERSDGNQPQHF. CDR3 bases: TGCAGTGCTAGATTCGAGAGGTCCGACGGTAATCAGCCCCAGCATTTT.

This rearrangement joins TRBV7-9 to TRBJ2-5; 9 bases line up with TRBD1. This CDR3 has 15 amino acids. Unmatched junction bases numbered 8, after V lost 4 bases and J lost 5 bases. Germline V gives CDR1 SEHNR, CDR2 FQNEAQ (reference sequence). The CDR3 sequence: CASSYPQGAKETQYF. The CDR3, as DNA: TGTGCCAGCAGCTACCCACAGGGGGCGAAGGAGACCCAGTACTTC. The full variable domain, in which reference TRBV7-9 and TRBJ2-5 provide the parts outside the CDR3, is DTGVSQNPRHKITKRGQNVTFRCDPISEHNRLYWYRQTLGQGPEFLTYFQNEAQLEKSRLLSDRFSAERPKGSFSTLEIQRTEQGDSAMYLCASSYPQGAKETQYFGPGTRLLVL.

V and J are TRBV7-2 and TRBJ1-2; no clear D. Trimming removed 2 bases from V and 2 bases from J, with 12 bases in between. The CDR3 is 15 amino acids. Germline V gene lookup returns CDR1 SGHTA and CDR2 FQGNSA. CDR3 DNA: TGTGCCAGCAGCTTACCGGGTGTAGGAAACTATGGCTACACCTTC. Protein: CASSLPGVGNYGYTF.

Concerning this clonotype itself: The conserved phenylalanine or tryptophan normally closing the CDR3 is absent here, so this likely arose from a read error. The chain couples TRBV29-1 to TRBJ2-7; possible D gene TRBD1, 6 bases. This CDR3 has 13 amino acids. CDR1 SQVTM and CDR2 ANQGSEA come from the germline V gene. V shed 2 bases and J shed 9 bases, with 17 bases lying between them. The CDR3 DNA sequence: TGCAGCGTTGAATCGACAGGCAAGGCTGGGCAGTACTTA. It specifies CSVESTGKAGQYL.

V gene TRBV12-3 or TRBV12-4 combines with J gene TRBJ2-3; D possibly corresponds to TRBD2 (5 bases). The ends were cut back, 7 bases at V and 4 bases at J, with 18 bases in the middle. CDR3 length: 15 residues. As DNA, the CDR3 is TGTGCCAGCACAGTTGCGGGCTCTGGCTCAGATACGCAGTATTTT. This sequence encodes CASTVAGSGSDTQYF.

This rearrangement joins TRBV18 to TRBJ2-5, with TRBD1 matching over 7 bases. Per germline, CDR1 KGHSH and CDR2 LQKENI. The CDR3 totals 16 residues. V was pared by 3 bases and J by 4 bases, with 11 bases of the junction left unmatched. The CDR3 DNA sequence: TGTGCCAGCTCACCGCTTCCTAGACAGGGTACAGAGACCCAGTACTTC. Its translation is CASSPLPRQGTETQYF.

V usage is TRBV7-2 and J usage is TRBJ2-7, with D uncertain. This CDR3 is built from 15 residues. V was shortened by 5 bases and J by 0 bases, with 14 bases between the two germline ends. Germline CDR1 SGHTA, CDR2 FQGNSA. CDR3 sequence (DNA): TGTGCCAGCAGCCCACTAACGTTAAGCTCCTACGAGCAGTACTTC. As protein: CASSPLTLSSYEQYF. The full variable domain, completed using reference TRBV7-2 and TRBJ2-7, is GAGVSQSPSNKVTEKGKDVELRCDPISGHTALYWYRQSLGQGLEFLIYFQGNSAPDKSGLPSDRFSAERTGGSVSTLTIQRTQQEDSAVYLCASSPLTLSSYEQYFGPGTRLTVT.

The rearrangement links TRBV12-5 to TRBJ1-1; TRBD1 is a possible D gene (6 bases). The V end lost 4 bases, the J end lost 5 bases, and 11 bases lay between the germline ends. The germline CDR1 and CDR2 sequences are LGHNT and FRNRAP. This CDR3 comprises 13 residues. CDR3 in DNA: TGTGCTAGTGGTTCAAGAGACAGGACTGAAGCTTTCTTT. It is translated as CASGSRDRTEAFF. Full variable domain (outside the CDR3, taken from reference TRBV12-5 and TRBJ1-1): DARVTQTPRHKVTEMGQEVTMRCQPILGHNTVFWYRQTMMQGLELLAYFRNRAPLDDSGMPKDRFSAEMPDATLATLKIQPSEPRDSAVYFCASGSRDRTEAFFGQGTRLTVV.

This chain connects TRBV25-1 to TRBJ2-7; possible D gene TRBD2, 6 bases. The CDR3 runs 13 residues. CDR1 MGHDK and CDR2 SYGVNS come from the germline V gene. The V end lost 6 bases, the J end lost 3 bases, and 12 bases lay between the germline ends. CDR3 DNA sequence: TGTGCCAGCAGGGAGATGGGACTCTACGAGCAGTACTTC. Translation gives CASREMGLYEQYF.

In this sample, this clonotype turned up many times. The chain is built from TRBV20-1 and TRBJ2-3; TRBD2 matches at 8 bases. From germline, CDR1 is DFQATT and CDR2 SNEGSKA (reference sequence). Trimming cost V 6 bases and J 4 bases; bases outside gene matches: 12. CDR3 length equals 15 residues. The CDR3 DNA is TGCAGTGCCTACCGGGAGCGGGAGTTCTCAGATACGCAGTATTTT. Translating it yields CSAYREREFSDTQYF.

This chain uses TRBV24-1 with TRBJ2-1; D remains unclear. CDR1 and CDR2 (germline): KGHDR, SFDVKD. The ends were cut back, 2 bases at V and 5 bases at J, with 9 bases in the middle. There are 14 residues in the CDR3. Written as DNA, the CDR3 is TGTGCCACCAGTGATTGGGGTGGCAACAATGAGCAGTTCTTC. Its translation: CATSDWGGNNEQFF.

This clonotype occurred a few times. The gene calls are TRBV5-6 and TRBJ2-4; D remains unclear. The DNA end lines up better with TRBJ2-7; the J call may be wrong. Germline V CDR1 and CDR2: SGHDT, YYEEEE. The CDR3 is 12 amino acids. CDR3 in amino acids: CASSLKRYEQYF. CDR3 nucleotide sequence: TGTGCCAGCAGCTTGAAGAGATACGAGCAGTACTTC.

The rearrangement links TRBV14 to TRBJ2-3; 7 bases are a match to TRBD1. Germline V CDR1 and CDR2: SGHDN, FVKESK. This CDR3 has 14 amino acids. Unmatched junction bases numbered 4, after V lost 7 bases and J lost 0 bases. CDR3 sequence reads: CASTQGFSTDTQYF. DNA for the CDR3: TGTGCCAGCACACAGGGGTTTAGCACAGATACGCAGTATTTT.

This clonotype was counted only a few times. This chain uses TRBV1 with TRBJ1-2; the table's TRBD1 call for D was not verified on the DNA. TRBV1 is assigned pseudogene status. This CDR3 has 17 amino acids. The CDR3 DNA reads TGCACCAGCAGCTCCCGGGAGGAGGGAAACTCTAACTATGGCTACACCTTC. Amino acids: CTSSSREEGNSNYGYTF.

The V call is TRBV24-1, the J call TRBJ2-1; 9 bases map to TRBD1. Germline CDR1 and CDR2: KGHDR and SFDVKD. The CDR3 has 13 amino acids. V was clipped by 10 bases and J by 8 bases; unmatched bases: 8. CDR3 sequence (DNA): TGTGCCACAGGGGACAGGGTAACACATGAGCAGTTCTTC. Residues: CATGDRVTHEQFF.

Turning to this clonotype: The junction shows a germline mismatch at one end, possibly a read error. This chain links TRBV7-9 with TRBJ2-1, with D tentatively TRBD1 or TRBD2 (5 bases each). The CDR3 length is 14 residues. From germline, CDR1 is SEHNR and CDR2 FQNEAQ (reference sequence). The CDR3 sequence is CASSLGTLGNEQFF. CDR3 coding DNA: TGTGCCAGCAGTTTAGGGACGCTGGGGAATGAGCAGTTCTTC. Supplemented by reference TRBV7-9 and TRBJ2-1, the full variable domain reads DTGVSQNPRHKITKRGQNVTFRCDPISEHNRLYWYRQTLGQGPEFLTYFQNEAQLEKSRLLSDRFSAERPKGSFSTLEIQRTEQGDSAMYLCASSLGTLGNEQFFGPGTRLTVL.

The rearrangement uses TRBV4-1 and TRBJ2-3; 10 bases align to TRBD2. Trimming took 0 bases from V and 4 from J; bases not matched to a gene: 10. In germline, CDR1 is MGHRA, CDR2 YSYEKL. CDR3 length equals 18 residues. The CDR3 coding sequence is TGCGCCAGCAGCCAAGAGAGCGCTCCTAGCGGGAGAGCAGATACGCAGTATTTT. Protein: CASSQESAPSGRADTQYF.